This TCR beta chain originates from a study of T cell responses to AZD1222 COVID-19 vaccine. As concerns this clone: Its antigen is not identified.

Study-wide points: Repertoires were collected only later (after the peak T cell response had occurred).

The CDR3 is 15 amino acids. Trimming removed 8 bases from V and 5 bases from J; junction bases left unmatched: 6. The germline gives CDR1 SEHNR, CDR2 FQNEAQ (reference sequence). Sequencing used immunoSEQ multiplex PCR; TCRdb keeps in-frame clones, though not all of them. This table has roughly 100,000 clones, approximately 89% appearing once. The chain has TRBV7-9 and TRBJ2-5; 15 bases are a match to TRBD2. Here the sequenced sample was peripheral blood, taken on day 0 of AZD1222 vaccination. The receptor comes from an adult in good health. The CDR3 coding sequence is TGTGCCAGCGCGGGGACTAGCGGGAGGAGGGAGACCCAGTACTTC. Translated: CASAGTSGRRETQYF.